A single sample is the source of the 21 T cell receptor beta chains below, sequenced in a study of blood T cell repertoires in COVID-19. Profiling relied on immunoSEQ multiplex PCR, and the TCRdb table lists in-frame clones only, not all of them. Of about 310,000 clones in the sample, 75% to 90% were seen once. The specimen was PBMCs or T cells enriched from blood (not recorded which). Receptors were obtained from a man aged 25-40 years who had recovered from COVID-19.

The gene calls are TRBV4-1 and TRBJ1-4, with D possibly matching TRBD1 (5 bases). CDR3 size: 17 residues. Germline V gene lookup returns CDR1 MGHRA and CDR2 YSYEKL. V was cut by 0 bases and J by 4 bases, with 15 bases left in between. CDR3 protein: CASSQEPSGGFNEKLFF. CDR3 bases: TGCGCCAGCAGCCAAGAACCCTCGGGGGGGTTTAATGAAAAACTGTTTTTT.

This clone has a single count. J is TRBJ2-5 and V is TRBV6-1, with TRBD1 as a possible D gene (5 bases). Per the germline V gene, CDR1 is MNHNS and CDR2 is SASEGT. This CDR3 spans 15 amino acids. V was shortened by 3 bases and J by 2 bases, with 13 bases between the two germline ends. CDR3 sequence: CASSDPQRGQETQYF. In nucleotides, the CDR3 is TGTGCCAGCAGTGATCCGCAAAGGGGACAAGAGACCCAGTACTTC.

V is TRBV4-3 and J is TRBJ1-2; maybe TRBD1 (6 bases). There are 16 residues in the CDR3. The ends were cut back, 0 bases at V and 3 bases at J, with 14 bases in the middle. In germline, CDR1 is LGHNA, CDR2 YSLEER. CDR3 residues: CASSQDSRGGYYGYTF. CDR3 coding DNA: TGCGCCAGCAGCCAAGATTCCAGGGGAGGGTACTATGGCTACACCTTC.

The chain couples TRBV29-1 to TRBJ2-3, with 7 bases identical to TRBD2. The germline gives CDR1 SQVTM, CDR2 ANQGSEA. V was clipped by 7 bases and J by 4 bases; unmatched bases: 14. The CDR3 runs 15 residues. The CDR3 DNA reads TGCAGCGCCTCCAACAGACTAGCCAGCCCAGATACGCAGTATTTT. Protein sequence: CSASNRLASPDTQYF.

The CDR3 here is CASSLDTSRYEQYF. DNA for the CDR3: TGTGCCAGCAGCTTAGATACTAGCAGGTACGAGCAGTACTTC. The chain recombines TRBV7-2 with TRBJ2-7; possible D gene TRBD2, 6 bases. From germline, CDR1 is SGHTA and CDR2 FQGNSA. V was trimmed by 1 base and J by 4 bases, leaving 11 bases between them. The CDR3 loop spans 14 amino acids. Complete variable domain (other parts from reference TRBV7-2 and TRBJ2-7): GAGVSQSPSNKVTEKGKDVELRCDPISGHTALYWYRQSLGQGLEFLIYFQGNSAPDKSGLPSDRFSAERTGGSVSTLTIQRTQQEDSAVYLCASSLDTSRYEQYFGPGTRLTVT.

The gene calls are TRBV7-2 and TRBJ2-2; a weak D match, TRBD1 (6 bases). V shed 5 bases and J shed 6 bases, with 16 bases lying between them. The CDR3 runs 15 residues. Germline CDR1 and CDR2: SGHTA and FQGNSA. Written as DNA, the CDR3 is TGTGCCAGCAGCCCTACAGGGTCGGGTGCCGGGGAGCTGTTTTTT. Residues: CASSPTGSGAGELFF.

The gene calls are TRBV27 and TRBJ1-1; D possibly corresponds to TRBD1 (6 bases). The length of the CDR3 is 14 residues. Germline V gene data show CDR1 as MNHEY and CDR2 as SMNVEV (reference sequence). V shed 5 bases and J shed 1 base, with 11 bases lying between them. Here the CDR3 DNA reads TGTGCCAGCAGTACACGGACAGCGAACACTGAAGCTTTCTTT. Its protein product is CASSTRTANTEAFF.

The gene calls are TRBV18 and TRBJ2-7, with D possibly matching TRBD2 (5 bases). Between the trimmed V and J ends, which lost 2 bases and 0 bases, there was a span of 11 bases. CDR1 and CDR2 (germline): KGHSH, LQKENI. The CDR3 has 15 amino acids. DNA for the CDR3: TGTGCCAGCTCACCAATATTGGGGAGCTCCTACGAGCAGTACTTC. The encoded protein is CASSPILGSSYEQYF.

This sequence joins TRBV5-1 and TRBJ1-3; 8 nucleotides align to TRBD1. Germline V CDR1 and CDR2: SGHRS, YFSETQ. J lost 1 base, V lost 0 bases, and 3 bases had no gene match. This CDR3 spans 16 amino acids. The DNA of the CDR3 is TGCGCCAGCAGCTTGGGGGGACAGGCATCTGGAAACACCATATATTTT. Translated, it gives CASSLGGQASGNTIYF.

The chain recombines TRBV30 with TRBJ1-2; a possible D gene is TRBD1 (5 bases). V lost 2 bases and J lost 1, with 20 bases in between. The CDR3 is 17 residues long. Germline V gene lookup returns CDR1 GTSNPN and CDR2 SVGIG (reference sequence). The CDR3 here is CAWSSGGSLPYNYGYTF. The DNA for the CDR3 is TGTGCCTGGAGTTCTGGGGGGTCGTTACCTTATAACTATGGCTACACCTTC. Filled out from reference TRBV30 and TRBJ1-2, the complete variable domain reads SQTIHQWPATLVQPVGSPLSLECTVEGTSNPNLYWYRQAAGRGLQLLFYSVGIGQISSEVPQNLSASRPQDRQFILSSKKLLLSDSGFYLCAWSSGGSLPYNYGYTFGSGTRLTVV.

CDR3 sequence (DNA): TGTGCCAGCAGCTCGAGCGCCCTTTCGCGGGGGTCCTACGAGCAGTACTTC. Protein sequence: CASSSSALSRGSYEQYF. The rearrangement joins TRBV7-2 to TRBJ2-7; 7 nucleotides align to TRBD2. Germline lookup yields CDR1 SGHTA and CDR2 FQGNSA. Unmatched junction bases numbered 13, after V lost 4 bases and J lost 1 base. CDR3 size: 17 residues. The complete variable domain, with remaining parts taken from reference TRBV7-2 and TRBJ2-7, reads GAGVSQSPSNKVTEKGKDVELRCDPISGHTALYWYRQSLGQGLEFLIYFQGNSAPDKSGLPSDRFSAERTGGSVSTLTIQRTQQEDSAVYLCASSSSALSRGSYEQYFGPGTRLTVT.

This chain links TRBV10-1 with TRBJ1-4; D unresolved. V shed 6 bases and J shed 10 bases, with 12 bases lying between them. The CDR3 spans 12 residues. CDR1 WNHNN and CDR2 SYGVQD come from the germline V gene (reference sequence). CDR3 sequence (DNA): TGCGCCAGCAGGGCCTCCACACGAAAACTGTTTTTT. This codes for CASRASTRKLFF.

The chain couples TRBV21-1 to TRBJ2-7; TRBD1, the table's D call, lacks a check against the DNA. TRBV21-1 is a pseudogene locus. The length of the CDR3 is 16 residues. The CDR3 DNA sequence: TGTGCCAGCAGCAAAGTTAGGAGGGGGCAAGGGTACGAGCAGTACTTC. It translates to CASSKVRRGQGYEQYF.

Written as DNA, the CDR3 is TGTGCCATCAGGCAGGGGGCCGAGGGGTCGGCCCTCCACTTT. This translates into CAIRQGAEGSALHF. The V call is TRBV10-3, the J call TRBJ1-6; 8 nucleotides agree with TRBD1. Trimming at V came to 6 bases and at J to 14 bases, leaving 12 bases not matched to a gene. The CDR3 length is 14 residues. The germline gives CDR1 ENHRY, CDR2 SYGVKD.

This clone appeared a few times. The chain is built from TRBV3-1 (or the pseudogene TRBV3-2) and TRBJ2-1; 11 bases agree with TRBD2. CDR1 is LGHDT, CDR2 YNNKEL, per germline (reference sequence). With 4 bases clipped from V and 9 bases from J, the junction kept 2 bases outside the gene matches. CDR3 length: 13 residues. The CDR3 protein is CASSRGLAVEQFF. The CDR3 DNA is TGTGCCAGCAGCCGGGGACTAGCGGTTGAGCAGTTCTTC.

This chain connects TRBV2 to TRBJ2-3; TRBD2 might be the D (7 bases). Trimming left V 7 bases short and J 0 bases short, with 14 bases between. Germline CDR1 and CDR2: SNHLY and FYNNEI. This CDR3 has 15 residues. CDR3: CASTPRGGSTDTQYF. The CDR3 bases are TGTGCCAGCACCCCTAGGGGGGGTAGCACAGATACGCAGTATTTT.

The chain is built from TRBV5-4 and TRBJ1-2; D might be TRBD1 (6 bases). Trimming took off 2 bases at V and 6 bases at J, with 23 bases between the two ends. The CDR3 runs to 17 residues. Germline V lookup: CDR1 SGHNT, CDR2 YYREEE (reference sequence). The CDR3 bases are TGTGCCAGCAGCTTCCGGGACACCTCAGAGGGGTGGCATGGCTACACCTTC. Translation: CASSFRDTSEGWHGYTF.

This chain joins TRBV5-1 and TRBJ1-5, with D possibly being TRBD1 (6 bases). Trimming took off 0 bases at V and 1 base at J, with 8 bases between the two ends. The CDR3 extends over 15 amino acids. In germline, CDR1 is SGHRS, CDR2 YFSETQ. For the CDR3, the DNA is TGCGCCAGCAGCTTGGTGGGGGCGAGCAATCAGCCCCAGCATTTT. Protein product: CASSLVGASNQPQHF.

The chain recombines TRBV7-9 with TRBJ2-7; maybe TRBD2 (5 bases). This CDR3 has 14 residues. Germline lookup yields CDR1 SEHNR and CDR2 FQNEAQ (reference sequence). V lost 6 bases and J 3 bases, leaving 15 bases between the germline ends. The CDR3 DNA sequence: TGTGCCAGCAGTAACACGGAACGGGACTACGAGCAGTACTTC. It encodes CASSNTERDYEQYF.

The chain combines TRBV5-1 with TRBJ1-4, with 10 bases lining up with TRBD1. J gave up 6 bases and V 4 bases, and 3 bases lay outside the gene matches. Germline V gene data show CDR1 as SGHRS and CDR2 as YFSETQ. The CDR3 runs 14 residues. The DNA of the CDR3 is TGCGCCAGCAGCCAGGGACAGGGGCATGAAAAACTGTTTTTT. Protein product: CASSQGQGHEKLFF.

The V call is TRBV2, the J call TRBJ1-2; 7 bases agree with TRBD1. V lost 7 bases and J lost 4; bases outside the gene matches: 6. The CDR3 covers 13 residues. Germline V gene sequence: CDR1 SNHLY, CDR2 FYNNEI. The CDR3 DNA sequence: TGTGCCAGCATCCGACAGGGCACCTATGGCTACACCTTC. As protein: CASIRQGTYGYTF. Filled out from reference TRBV2 and TRBJ1-2, the complete variable domain reads EPEVTQTPSHQVTQMGQEVILRCVPISNHLYFYWYRQILGQKVEFLVSFYNNEISEKSEIFDDQFSVERPDGSNFTLKIRSTKLEDSAMYFCASIRQGTYGYTFGSGTRLTVV.